This TCR beta chain was sequenced for a study of cytomegalovirus exposure and HLA in healthy donors listed by TCRdb under 2017. Study-level background: A later analysis indicated that the 120 or so validation repertoires were generated on the platform also employed for the approximately 700 repertoires of the first cohort. The study aimed to test whether signatures of past pathogen exposure could be identified by cataloging public T cell receptors. Besides the first cohort of hundreds of subjects, a separate validation cohort made up of 95 to 150 different subjects was used. The study combined high-throughput TCR immunosequencing, statistical association of individual TCRs with disease status, and machine learning to predict cytomegalovirus infection status. Study-wide findings and limitations: Of the cluster scores, around 95% were above 0 in a later analysis, which found that TCRs clustered in the first cohort also tended to co-occur in the 90 to 150 validation repertoires. The study listed approximately 150 TCR beta chains as associated with cytomegalovirus. In vitro tests confirmed that three of the cytomegalovirus-associated TCR beta chains recognize cytomegalovirus antigens. Most TCR sequences were seen in very few donors, while some public TCRs were found in many individuals. The validation cohort had no HLA typing available for a later analysis, so co-occurrence within that cohort was assessed over all 110 or so repertoires. The authors suggested that the approach could potentially be generalized to other disease states and immunological phenotypes. The classifier was reported to diagnose cytomegalovirus status with high specificity and sensitivity in both the original cohort and the validation cohort.

Libraries were made using the immunoSEQ multiplex PCR assay. Processing in the source paper ran as follows. A statistical classification framework was developed to diagnose cytomegalovirus status using the catalog of TCR beta chain sequences. In TCRdb, the immuneACCESS table is reduced to in-frame sequences with V and J assigned. These tables do not hold every clone; where another copy was compared, an unresolved V gene accounts for under half, and the others remain unexplained. For V, J and clone size, that table is used; D and trimming come from the DNA. A total of over 80,000 clones appear in this sample, about 85% of them only once. The ten largest clones represent approximately 22% of the sample. The donors were included in the validation cohort of 130 or so subjects, a group kept apart from the roughly 700-subject first cohort. The CDR3, from cysteine to phenylalanine, totals 16 residues. Only the CDR3 portion is preserved as DNA: 48 bases, with reading frame beginning at the first base. Reading the germline V gene (reference sequence) gives CDR1 SEHNR and CDR2 FQNEAQ. Trimming costs V 6 bases and J 3 bases, and their ends lie 20 bases apart.

Concerning this clone itself: Which antigen it targets is not known. Base qualities are not recorded, but no much larger clone differs from it by a single base.

This sequence was found in a man younger than 35 in good health and CMV-seropositive. Sequenced material: PBMCs. This chain joins TRBV7-9 to TRBJ1-2; TRBD1 is a weak D gene call, 5 bases matching. The nucleotide sequence reads as follows: TGTGCCAGCAGTCTAATACAGGAGCAAGCATACTATGGCTACACCTTC. It specifies CASSLIQEQAYYGYTF. The CDR3 plus the reference TRBV7-9 and TRBJ1-2 genes for the other parts give the full variable domain: DTGVSQNPRHKITKRGQNVTFRCDPISEHNRLYWYRQTLGQGPEFLTYFQNEAQLEKSRLLSDRFSAERPKGSFSTLEIQRTEQGDSAMYLCASSLIQEQAYYGYTFGSGTRLTVV.